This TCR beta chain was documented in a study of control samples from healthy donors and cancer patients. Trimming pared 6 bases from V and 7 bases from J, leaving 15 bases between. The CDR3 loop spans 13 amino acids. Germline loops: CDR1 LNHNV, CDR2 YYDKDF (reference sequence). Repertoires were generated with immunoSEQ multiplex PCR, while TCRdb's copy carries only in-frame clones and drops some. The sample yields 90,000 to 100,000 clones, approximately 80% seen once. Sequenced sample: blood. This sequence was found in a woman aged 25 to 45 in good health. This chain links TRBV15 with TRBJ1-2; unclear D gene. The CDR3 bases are TGTGCCACCAGATCGACCGCTTCCGGTGGCTACACCTTC. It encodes CATRSTASGGYTF.